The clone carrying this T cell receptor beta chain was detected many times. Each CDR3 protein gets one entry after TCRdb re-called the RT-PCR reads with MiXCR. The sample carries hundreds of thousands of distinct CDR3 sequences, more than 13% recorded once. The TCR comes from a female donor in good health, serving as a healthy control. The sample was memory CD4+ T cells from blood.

The CDR3 loop reads CASSSAGEAYEQYF. CDR3 DNA: TGCGCCAGCAGCTCAGCGGGAGAGGCCTACGAGCAGTACTTC. The J gene is TRBJ2-7, the V gene TRBV5-1; 8 positions agree with TRBD2. The CDR3 has 14 residues. Germline V gene sequence: CDR1 SGHRS, CDR2 YFSETQ. With V trimmed by 3 bases and J by 2 bases, 4 bases remained unmatched.